The clone carrying this T cell receptor beta chain was counted only a few times. The CDR3 spans 16 residues. Trimming cost V 3 bases and J 1 base; bases outside gene matches: 7. Per germline, CDR1 ENHRY and CDR2 SYGVKD. This specimen belongs to a study of blood T cell repertoires in COVID-19. Study-wide context: There were acute and convalescent COVID-19 samples, and they came from the United States, Italy and Spain.

In the study's own analysis: Reference gene primer amplification gave estimated nucleated cell counts. Sequenced by immunoSEQ multiplex PCR; TCRdb stores in-frame clones only, minus some. V and J calls and clone size are copied from that table; D and trimming were computed from the DNA. The sample has about 180,000 clones, 82% seen once; the top ten hold 10%. The sequenced sample consisted of peripheral blood. The chain couples TRBV10-3 to TRBJ2-3; TRBD2 matches at 7 bases. This receptor was identified in an elderly woman with active or convalescent COVID-19. The CDR3 sequence: CAISERRESGTDTQYF. CDR3 coding DNA: TGTGCCATCAGTGAAAGGCGGGAGTCTGGCACAGATACGCAGTATTTT.